Sequencing of this T cell receptor (beta chain) was carried out in a study of CXCR3-negative and CXCR3-positive naive CD8 T cells. Points from the study as a whole: The naive subsets expressed comparable surface CD5, and the authors inferred TCR strength from TRB CDR3 properties. Similarly elevated diversity marked both naive subsets, with memory CD8+ cells showing far lower diversity.

The libraries of TRB cDNA were constructed through 5' RACE using UMI labels. With the 5' RACE reads reprocessed, TCRdb shows one record per CDR3 protein and no DNA. The sample yields 6,500 to 7,500 distinct CDR3 sequences, of which the top ten take up about 1.8%. Germline CDR1 and CDR2: SQVTM and ANQGSEA. The CDR3 is made up of 13 amino acids. Of note for this clonotype: Its antigen is as yet unknown.

The V call is TRBV29-1, the J call TRBJ2-3; TCRdb selects TRBD1, and the lack of DNA leaves this call unchecked. The receptor was derived from a human donor in good health. Some clones in this sample may be carry-over from other donors' samples. The specimen sequenced was naive CXCR3- CD8+ T cells from blood. As to subset: CD45RO-CCR7+CD27+CD95- naive CD8+ T cells lacking CXCR3 (TNR3-). CDR3 protein: CSVADGTTDTQYF.